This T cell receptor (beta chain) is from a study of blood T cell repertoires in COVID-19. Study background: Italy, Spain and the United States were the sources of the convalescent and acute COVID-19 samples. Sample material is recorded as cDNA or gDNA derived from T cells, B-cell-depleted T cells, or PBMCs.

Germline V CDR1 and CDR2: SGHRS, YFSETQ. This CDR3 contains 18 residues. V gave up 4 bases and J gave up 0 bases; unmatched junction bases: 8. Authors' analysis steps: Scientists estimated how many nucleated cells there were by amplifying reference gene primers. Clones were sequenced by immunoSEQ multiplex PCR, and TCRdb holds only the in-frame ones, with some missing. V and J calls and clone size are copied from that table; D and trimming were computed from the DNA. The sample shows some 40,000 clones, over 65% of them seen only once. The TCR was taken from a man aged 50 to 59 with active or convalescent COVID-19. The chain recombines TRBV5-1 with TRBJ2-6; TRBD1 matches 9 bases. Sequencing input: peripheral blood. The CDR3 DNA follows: TGCGCCAGCAGCCCACAGGGGGCATTGGGCTCTGGGGCCAACGTCCTGACTTTC. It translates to CASSPQGALGSGANVLTF.